Listed below are T cell receptor beta chains from one sample, sequenced in a study of blood T cell repertoires in COVID-19. Assay used: immunoSEQ multiplex PCR; TCRdb lists only in-frame clones, some missing. This table has hundreds of thousands of clones, approximately 89% appearing once. Sequenced sample: peripheral blood. All receptors derive from a woman in her thirties who had recovered from COVID-19. CDR3s include the opening cysteine and the closing phenylalanine or tryptophan. D genes are given only for firm matches. Expanded clones are given a class, and other clones once, few, many or no size at all.

j_call,d_call,clone_size,v_call,cdr3_aa,cdr3_nt
TRBJ2-1,TRBD1,-,TRBV15,CATSRAGTGAFGDEQFF,TGTGCCACCAGCAGAGCCGGGACAGGGGCCTTCGGGGATGAGCAGTTCTTC
TRBJ1-5,TRBD1,few,TRBV28,CASNRGGNQPQHF,TGTGCCAGTAACAGGGGAGGCAATCAGCCCCAGCATTTT
TRBJ1-5,-,-,TRBV15,CATSDSWGRSGSQPQHF,TGTGCCACCAGCGACTCGTGGGGCCGAAGTGGTAGCCAGCCCCAGCATTTT
TRBJ1-1,-,-,TRBV6-2/TRBV6-3,CASSSVKGPYTEAFF,TGTGCCAGCAGTAGCGTCAAGGGGCCCTACACTGAAGCTTTCTTT
TRBJ2-2,-,-,TRBV5-1,CASSLEAGADTGELFF,TGCGCCAGCAGCTTGGAGGCGGGCGCGGACACCGGGGAGCTGTTTTTT
TRBJ1-5,TRBD1,once,TRBV19,CATVGQGRNQPQHF,TGTGCCACCGTCGGACAGGGTAGAAATCAGCCCCAGCATTTT
TRBJ1-5,-,-,TRBV29-1,CSVGQYNQPQHF,TGCAGCGTTGGACAGTACAATCAGCCCCAGCATTTT
TRBJ2-7,TRBD2,-,TRBV27,CASRSGEHYEQYF,TGTGCCAGCAGGAGCGGGGAGCACTACGAGCAGTACTTC
TRBJ2-3,TRBD2,-,TRBV7-2,CASSLVIAGGLADTQYF,TGTGCCAGCAGCTTAGTAATAGCGGGGGGGCTGGCAGATACGCAGTATTTT
TRBJ2-7,-,-,TRBV28,CASLGGYGQYF,TGTGCCAGCCTTGGGGGGTACGGGCAGTACTTC
TRBJ2-1,TRBD2,-,TRBV7-9,CASSLTSEDEQFF,TGTGCCAGCAGCTTAACTAGCGAGGATGAGCAGTTCTTC
TRBJ1-1,-,-,TRBV5-3,CARRRVRVVPEAFF,TGTGCCAGACGCCGCGTACGGGTGGTACCTGAAGCTTTCTTT
TRBJ2-3,TRBD2,-,TRBV24-1,CATSGVLGAGRSTDTQYF,TGTGCCACCAGTGGGGTGCTTGGAGCGGGACGCTCGACAGATACGCAGTATTTT
TRBJ1-6,-,-,TRBV11-3,CASSTQGDSPLHF,TGTGCCAGCAGCACCCAAGGGGACTCGCCCCTCCACTTT
TRBJ2-7,TRBD1,-,TRBV27,CASSLEGALFYEQYF,TGTGCCAGCAGTTTAGAGGGGGCATTGTTCTACGAGCAGTACTTC
TRBJ1-5,TRBD1,-,TRBV5-1,CAIPGQVGQPQHF,TGCGCCATCCCTGGACAGGTCGGACAGCCCCAGCATTTT
TRBJ1-4,TRBD1,-,TRBV9,CASSTLTGGENEKLFF,TGTGCCAGCAGCACCTTGACAGGGGGCGAAAATGAAAAACTGTTTTTT
TRBJ2-1,-,once,TRBV2,CASSELREGEQFF,TGTGCCAGCAGTGAACTCAGGGAAGGTGAGCAGTTCTTC
TRBJ2-3,-,-,TRBV7-2,CASSLALGARTDTQYF,TGTGCCAGCAGCTTAGCGCTGGGGGCGCGAACAGATACGCAGTATTTT
TRBJ2-5,-,-,TRBV27,CASSLNGGGGQTQYF,TGTGCCAGCAGTTTAAATGGGGGGGGCGGACAGACCCAGTACTTC
TRBJ2-5,-,few,TRBV2,CASSGVATRQETQYF,TGTGCCAGCAGTGGGGTGGCGACTCGCCAAGAGACCCAGTACTTC
TRBJ2-1,TRBD2,few,TRBV2,CASRGLAGDSWSYNEQFF,TGTGCCAGCAGAGGACTAGCGGGGGATTCTTGGTCCTACAATGAGCAGTTCTTC
TRBJ1-6,-,-,TRBV6-6,CASMENSPLHF,TGTGCCAGCATGGAGAATTCACCCCTCCACTTT
TRBJ1-2,TRBD1,-,TRBV5-6,CASTMRGQGTYGYTF,TGTGCCAGCACCATGCGTGGACAGGGCACCTATGGCTACACCTTC
TRBJ1-5,TRBD1,-,TRBV6-2/TRBV6-3,CASSRTGPNQPQHF,TGTGCCAGCAGTCGGACAGGGCCAAATCAGCCCCAGCATTTT
TRBJ1-1,-,-,TRBV28,CASILDRLTEAFF,TGTGCCAGCATCCTTGACAGGCTAACTGAAGCTTTCTTT
TRBJ1-1,-,-,TRBV4-3,CASSQGFVNTEAFF,TGCGCCAGCAGCCAAGGTTTCGTGAACACTGAAGCTTTCTTT
TRBJ2-1,TRBD2,-,TRBV4-3,CASSQEGAWSGGRNEQFF,TGCGCCAGCAGCCAAGAAGGGGCCTGGAGCGGGGGGAGGAATGAGCAGTTCTTC
TRBJ2-5,TRBD1,-,TRBV2,CASSLQGFQETQYF,TGTGCCAGCAGTTTACAGGGGTTTCAAGAGACCCAGTACTTC
TRBJ2-6,-,-,TRBV15,CATSRRGTHISGANVLTF,TGTGCCACCAGCAGAAGAGGGACTCACATTTCTGGGGCCAACGTCCTGACTTTC
TRBJ2-3,TRBD2,-,TRBV7-2,CASRLSASGGAVDTQYF,TGTGCCAGCAGGTTGTCTGCTAGCGGGGGGGCCGTAGATACGCAGTATTTT
TRBJ1-4,TRBD1,-,TRBV5-5,CASSPGTGGEKLFF,TGTGCCAGCAGCCCGGGGACAGGGGGCGAAAAACTGTTTTTT
TRBJ2-7,-,once,TRBV27,CASSLVSAQGHYEQYF,TGTGCCAGCAGTTTAGTTTCGGCGCAGGGGCACTACGAGCAGTACTTC
TRBJ1-5,-,-,TRBV5-6,CASSVQGFSMQPQHF,TGTGCCAGCAGCGTACAGGGTTTTAGTATGCAGCCCCAGCATTTT
TRBJ2-1,-,-,TRBV30,CAWREVSSYNEQFF,TGTGCCTGGAGGGAGGTAAGCTCCTACAATGAGCAGTTCTTC
TRBJ1-1,-,once,TRBV29-1,CSARQELNTEAFF,TGCAGCGCCCGACAGGAGTTGAACACTGAAGCTTTCTTT
TRBJ2-1,TRBD2,-,TRBV5-6,CASSLETTSGYNEQFF,TGTGCCAGCAGCTTGGAGACGACTAGCGGATACAATGAGCAGTTCTTC
TRBJ2-1,-,-,TRBV6-6,CATTKGGGSHEQFF,TGTGCCACCACTAAGGGGGGGGGATCGCATGAGCAGTTCTTC
TRBJ2-1,TRBD2,few,TRBV27,CASSHIGTTYNEQFF,TGTGCCAGCAGTCATATCGGGACTACCTACAATGAGCAGTTCTTC
TRBJ1-1,-,-,TRBV29-1,CSVEYIEWGDWGQEAFF,TGCAGCGTTGAATACATCGAGTGGGGAGATTGGGGTCAAGAAGCTTTCTTT
TRBJ1-2,-,once,TRBV7-9,CASSLSGVNYGYTF,TGTGCCAGCAGCTTATCAGGGGTAAACTATGGCTACACCTTC